What follows is one T cell receptor beta chain and its context. The antigen remains unidentified. This entry comes from a study of shared clonotypes between healthy human individuals. Study-level results: With few donors, the genetic and exposure-history diversity represented was limited. Generally, naive subsets (rather than memory subsets) showed larger estimated richness. Rarefaction showed sorted-subset sequencing was incomplete despite large depth.

This CDR3 has 16 residues. Trimming removed 8 bases at V and 2 bases at J, with 22 bases between. Germline CDR1 is SGHRS and CDR2 is YFSETQ. Sequencing was at deep level. Clones were read by immunoSEQ multiplex PCR, and TCRdb kept only the in-frame ones, dropping some. The table shows under 1,900,000 clones, with about 98.5% occurring only once. The source material was naive CD4+ T cells sorted from blood. Specified subset: CD45RA+ positively selected. The sequence came from a man younger than 45 in good health. The chain uses TRBV5-1 and TRBJ1-1, with D hard to call. The chain's CDR3 is CASMITVAGSNTEAFF. The CDR3, as DNA: TGCGCCAGTATGATTACGGTGGCAGGAAGTAACACTGAAGCTTTCTTT. The variable domain in full, completed from reference TRBV5-1 and TRBJ1-1, reads KAGVTQTPRYLIKTRGQQVTLSCSPISGHRSVSWYQQTPGQGLQFLFEYFSETQRNKGNFPGRFSGRQFSNSRSEMNVSTLELGDSALYLCASMITVAGSNTEAFFGQGTRLTVV.